This passage covers 24 T cell receptor gamma chains from one sample sequenced in a study of gammadelta T cells in human blood. TCRdb repeated clone calling on the RT-PCR reads with CATT. The repertoire holds some 200 gamma-chain clones, with approximately 57% as singletons. Source material: Vgamma9Vdelta2 gamma-delta T cells from adult blood. These TCRs come from a human donor.

This clone was counted once. It differs at one base from a far larger clone, so likely a read error. The same CDR3 is also encoded by other DNA sequences in this sample. The rearrangement joins TRGV9 to TRGJP. CDR1 and CDR2 (germline): GITISATS, ISYDGTV (reference sequence). CDR3 length equals 16 residues. CDR3 in amino acids: CALWEAGELGKKIKVF. DNA of the CDR3: TGTGCCCTGTGGGAGGCGGGAGAGTTGGGCAAAAAAATCAAGGTATTT.

In the case of this clone: A read error is likely here: a far larger clone is one base away. This chain joins TRGV9 and TRGJP. The CDR3 loop spans 16 amino acids. Looked up from germline, CDR1 is GITISATS and CDR2 is ISYDGTV (reference sequence). The CDR3 here is CALLEVIELGKKIKVF. Written as DNA, the CDR3 is TGTGCCTTGTTGGAGGTTATAGAGTTGGGCAAAAAAATCAAGGTATTT.

This clone is hyperexpanded within its sample. Other DNA sequences in this specimen translate into the identical CDR3. The chain links TRGV9 to TRGJP. Per germline, CDR1 GITISATS and CDR2 ISYDGTV (reference sequence). This CDR3 has 15 residues. V lost 5 bases, J lost 9 bases, and 7 bases stayed unmatched. The CDR3: CALWAQALGKKIKVF. As DNA, the CDR3 is TGTGCCTTGTGGGCTCAGGCGTTGGGCAAAAAAATCAAGGTATTT.

A few counts support this clone. The V and J genes are TRGV9 and TRGJP. CDR3 size: 15 residues. Trimming removed 3 bases from V and 4 bases from J; junction bases left unmatched: 0. In germline, CDR1 is GITISATS, CDR2 ISYDGTV (reference sequence). CDR3 in amino acids: CALWEQELGKKIKVF. CDR3 nucleotide sequence: TGTGCCTTGTGGGAGCAAGAGTTGGGCAAAAAAATCAAGGTATTT.

By share, this clone ranks as large. The chain combines TRGV9 with TRGJP. The CDR3 loop spans 16 amino acids. Germline V lookup: CDR1 GITISATS, CDR2 ISYDGTV (reference sequence). Germline trimming cut 2 bases from V and 4 bases from J; bases unmatched to any gene: 2. CDR3 sequence reads: CALWEEQELGKKIKVF. Here the CDR3 DNA reads TGTGCCTTGTGGGAGGAACAAGAGTTGGGCAAAAAAATCAAGGTATTT.

On this clone itself: Given a far larger clone just one base away, this is likely a sequencing read error. The chain employs TRGV9 and TRGJP. Looked up from germline, CDR1 is GITISATS and CDR2 is ISYDGTV (reference sequence). The CDR3 runs 16 residues. The CDR3 DNA sequence: TGTGCCTTGTGGGAGAAACAAGAGTTGGGCAAAAAAATCACGGTATTT. It translates to CALWEKQELGKKITVF.

On this clone: A much more abundant neighbour one base away suggests this may be a read error. The chain has TRGV9 and TRGJP. Germline lookup yields CDR1 GITISATS and CDR2 ISYDGTV (reference sequence). This CDR3 comprises 18 residues. Here the CDR3 reads CTLWEVSPPELGKKIKVF. In DNA form, the CDR3 reads TGTACCTTGTGGGAGGTGAGCCCCCCAGAGTTGGGCAAAAAAATCAAGGTATTT.

Within the sample, this clone is large. The chain couples TRGV9 to TRGJP. The CDR3 spans 16 residues. V lost 4 bases and J lost 8; bases outside the gene matches: 8. The germline V gene has CDR1 GITISATS and CDR2 ISYDGTV (reference sequence). CDR3: CALWEIGKLGKKIKVF. In DNA, the CDR3 is TGTGCCTTGTGGGAAATAGGGAAGTTGGGCAAAAAAATCAAGGTATTT.

Comment on this clone: This sequence is one base from a far larger clone and is likely a read error. The J gene is TRGJP2, the V gene TRGV2. Germline V gene sequence: CDR1 EGSNGY, CDR2 YDSYNSKV. The CDR3 is 15 amino acids. With V trimmed by 12 bases and J by 2 bases, 15 bases remained unmatched. CDR3 amino acids: CASHSRRSSDWIKTF. The CDR3 DNA follows: TGTGCCTCCCATTCACGGAGGAGTAGTGATTGGATCAAGACGTTT.

The rearrangement uses TRGV4 and TRGJ1 or TRGJ2. Germline V gives CDR1 EGSTGY, CDR2 YDSYTSSV. The length of the CDR3 is 13 residues. The V segment lost 0 bases and the J segment 5 bases; nucleotides outside the gene matches: 4. CDR3 nucleotide sequence: TGTGCCACCTGGGATGGGCCTCATTATAAGAAACTCTTT. Translating gives CATWDGPHYKKLF.

This clone was seen only once. Given a far larger clone just one base away, this is likely a sequencing read error. The chain links TRGV9 to TRGJP. The V and J ends lost 1 base and 9 bases, in that order; junction bases with no gene match: 9. The length of the CDR3 is 17 residues. Germline CDR1 GITISATS, CDR2 ISYDGTV (reference sequence). CDR3 sequence reads: CALWEVRGGLGKKIKVF. CDR3 coding DNA: TGTGCCTTGTGGGAGGTTCGGGGAGGGTTGGGCAAAAAAATCAAGGTATTT.

For this clone: Given a far larger clone just one base away, this is likely a sequencing read error. The same CDR3 can be traced to other DNA sequences in this sample. The genes are TRGV10 and TRGJP1. TRGV10 carries the ORF label, with uncertain function. This CDR3 has 15 residues. This CDR3 reads CAAWDLWTTGWFKIF. CDR3 in DNA: TGTGCTGCGTGGGATTTATGGACCACTGGCTGGTTCAAGATATTT.

A word on this clone: A read error is likely here: a far larger clone is one base away. The rearrangement joins TRGV9 to TRGJP. CDR1 is GITISATS, CDR2 ISYDGTV, per germline (reference sequence). The CDR3 runs to 19 residues. CDR3 DNA sequence: TGTGCCTTGTGGGAGGTAAACGCGGGCCCAGAGTTGGGCAAAAAAACCAAGGTATTT. Translated: CALWEVNAGPELGKKTKVF.

By its share, this clone is hyperexpanded. The chain has TRGV9 and TRGJP. V shed 0 bases and J 6 bases; nucleotides not matched to a gene: 2. From germline, CDR1 is GITISATS and CDR2 ISYDGTV (reference sequence). This CDR3 contains 16 residues. The CDR3 sequence is CALWEVGELGKKIKVF. DNA of the CDR3: TGTGCCTTGTGGGAGGTGGGAGAGTTGGGCAAAAAAATCAAGGTATTT.

Turning to this clone: This probably arose from a read error, given a far larger clone one base away. Other DNA sequences in this sample translate to the same CDR3. The V call is TRGV9, the J call TRGJ1 or TRGJ2. The germline V gene has CDR1 GITISATS and CDR2 ISYDGTV (reference sequence). The CDR3 consists of 15 residues. Trimming removed 10 bases from V and 0 bases from J; junction bases left unmatched: 15. The CDR3 region has the DNA TGTGCCTTATGGACGACAACCAAGAATTATTATAAGAAACTCTTT. This codes for CALWTTTKNYYKKLF.

A remark on this clone: Only one base separates this from a far larger clonotype, so it likely reflects a read error. The J gene is TRGJP, the V gene TRGV9. The CDR3 is 16 amino acids. The germline CDR1 and CDR2 sequences are GITISATS and ISYDGTV (reference sequence). The CDR3 region is CALWEKQELGKKIMVF. CDR3 coding DNA: TGTGCCTTGTGGGAGAAACAAGAGTTGGGCAAAAAAATCATGGTATTT.

About this clone: A far larger clone is one base from this, pointing to a likely read error. Other DNA variants within this sample encode the same CDR3. V is TRGV9 and J is TRGJP. In germline, CDR1 is GITISATS, CDR2 ISYDGTV (reference sequence). The CDR3 has 16 residues. The CDR3 sequence is CALWEPEELGKKIKVF. Here the CDR3 DNA reads TGTGCCTTGTGGGAGCCAGAAGAGTTGGGCAAAAAAATCAAGGTGTTT.

This rearrangement joins TRGV5P to TRGJ1 or TRGJ2. TRGV5P is a pseudogene segment. This CDR3 region has 12 residues. CDR3 in DNA: TGTGCCACCTGGGGTTATTATTATAAGAAACTCTTT. Residues: CATWGYYYKKLF.

To note about this clone: A far larger clone is off by one base, so a read error is likely. This chain uses TRGV9 with TRGJP. Germline assignment: CDR1 GITISATS and CDR2 ISYDGTV (reference sequence). The CDR3 length is 15 residues. CDR3 in amino acids: CALWAQALGKRIKVF. The CDR3 DNA reads TGTGCCTTGTGGGCTCAGGCGTTGGGCAAAAGAATCAAGGTATTT.

This clone counts as large. The genes are TRGV9 and TRGJP. This CDR3 has 16 amino acids. CDR1 and CDR2 from the germline V gene are GITISATS and ISYDGTV (reference sequence). J gave up 4 bases and V 5 bases, and 5 bases lay outside the gene matches. The CDR3: CALWAQQELGKKIKVF. The CDR3 DNA follows: TGTGCCTTGTGGGCTCAACAAGAGTTGGGCAAAAAAATCAAGGTATTT.

This clone is large. The genes are TRGV9 and TRGJP. The J segment lost 4 bases and the V segment lost 0 bases, leaving 3 bases of the junction unmatched. This CDR3 has 17 amino acids. Per germline, CDR1 GITISATS and CDR2 ISYDGTV (reference sequence). The CDR3: CALWEVKQELGKKIKVF. As DNA, the CDR3 is TGTGCCTTGTGGGAGGTGAAACAAGAGTTGGGCAAAAAAATCAAGGTATTT.

In its sample, this clone ranks as large (0.1 to 1%). V gene TRGV9 combines with J gene TRGJP. The germline CDR1 and CDR2 sequences are GITISATS and ISYDGTV (reference sequence). This CDR3 is built from 18 residues. Germline trimming cut 4 bases from V and 3 bases from J; bases unmatched to any gene: 9. The CDR3 bases are TGTGCCTTGTGGGACCCAAACTCGCAAGAGTTGGGCAAAAAAATCAAGGTATTT. Its translation: CALWDPNSQELGKKIKVF.

This clone is judged hyperexpanded. The sample holds other DNA sequences that translate to the same CDR3. The gene calls are TRGV9 and TRGJP. The trim removed 0 bases at V and 6 bases at J, leaving 2 bases unmatched. This CDR3 has 16 residues. Germline CDR1 is GITISATS and CDR2 is ISYDGTV (reference sequence). In DNA form, the CDR3 reads TGTGCCTTGTGGGAGGTGAGAGAGTTGGGCAAAAAAATCAAGGTATTT. It is translated as CALWEVRELGKKIKVF.

As to this clone: This is likely an artifact of a read error, given a far larger clone one base away. The rearrangement uses TRGV9 and TRGJP. In germline, CDR1 is GITISATS, CDR2 ISYDGTV (reference sequence). This CDR3 is built from 19 residues. After removal of 1 base from V and 6 bases from J, the junction contained 12 bases not matched to a gene. The chain's CDR3 is CALWEVNAGTELGKKIKVF. The CDR3, as DNA: TGTGCCTTGTGGGAGGTAAACGCGGGCACAGAGTTGGGCAAAAAAATCAAGGTATTT.